This is a list of T cell receptor beta chains from one sample in a study of OX40 agonist ivuxolimab in advanced cancers. Clones were read by immunoSEQ multiplex PCR, and TCRdb kept only the in-frame ones, dropping some. This sample has tens of thousands of clones, with roughly 88% found just once. The source material was CD4+ or CD8+ T cells sorted from blood, sampled in a trial of the OX40 agonist ivuxolimab. The origin of the receptors is an adult with an advanced solid tumor such as melanoma, head and neck, liver or kidney cancer. The CDR3 runs from the conserved cysteine through the conserved F or W. The order of the fields is CDR3 protein, CDR3 DNA, J gene, D gene, CDR3 length, V gene, clone size. A D gene is named only where the DNA matches it firmly. Only part of the rows carry a size: once, few, many, or a class if the clone is expanded.

CDR3aa: CASSLGDATGPLGANVLTF
CDR3nt: TGTGCCAGCAGCTTAGGAGATGCGACAGGGCCTCTTGGGGCCAACGTCCTGACTTTC
j_gene: TRBJ2-6
d_gene: TRBD1
len: 19
v_gene: TRBV7-9
abundance: -

CDR3aa: CATSRDVSAYGYTF
CDR3nt: TGTGCCACCAGCAGAGATGTGTCGGCATATGGCTACACCTTC
j_gene: TRBJ1-2
d_gene: -
len: 14
v_gene: TRBV15
abundance: -

CDR3aa: CASSPSGRAYEQYF
CDR3nt: TGTGCCAGCAGTCCCAGCGGGAGGGCCTACGAGCAGTACTTC
j_gene: TRBJ2-7
d_gene: TRBD2
len: 14
v_gene: TRBV6-1
abundance: -

CDR3aa: CASSLDTFSGNTIYF
CDR3nt: TGCGCCAGCAGCTTAGACACCTTCTCAGGAAACACCATATATTTT
j_gene: TRBJ1-3
d_gene: -
len: 15
v_gene: TRBV5-1
abundance: -

CDR3aa: CASEAAGEQYF
CDR3nt: TGTGCCAGCGAAGCCGCCGGGGAGCAGTACTTC
j_gene: TRBJ2-7
d_gene: -
len: 11
v_gene: TRBV2
abundance: -

CDR3aa: CASSTLVGSPYNEQFF
CDR3nt: TGTGCCAGCAGCACCCTGGTCGGGTCCCCCTACAATGAGCAGTTCTTC
j_gene: TRBJ2-1
d_gene: -
len: 16
v_gene: TRBV11-2
abundance: once

CDR3aa: CASTSGHEETQYF
CDR3nt: TGCGCCAGCACCAGTGGGCATGAAGAGACCCAGTACTTC
j_gene: TRBJ2-5
d_gene: -
len: 13
v_gene: TRBV5-1
abundance: -

CDR3aa: CASSGGQPQYF
CDR3nt: TGTGCCAGCAGTGGGGGGCAACCCCAGTACTTC
j_gene: TRBJ2-5
d_gene: -
len: 11
v_gene: TRBV25-1
abundance: -

CDR3aa: CSAEKGEAFF
CDR3nt: TGCAGCGCCGAAAAAGGGGAAGCTTTCTTT
j_gene: TRBJ1-1
d_gene: -
len: 10
v_gene: TRBV29-1
abundance: few

CDR3aa: CAISDKAPSGRAPSSYNEQFF
CDR3nt: TGTGCCATCAGTGATAAGGCTCCTAGCGGGAGGGCTCCGAGCTCCTACAATGAGCAGTTCTTC
j_gene: TRBJ2-1
d_gene: TRBD2
len: 21
v_gene: TRBV10-3
abundance: -

CDR3aa: CASSQDRGHYGYTF
CDR3nt: TGCGCCAGCAGCCAAGATCGGGGGCACTATGGCTACACCTTC
j_gene: TRBJ1-2
d_gene: -
len: 14
v_gene: TRBV4-1
abundance: few

CDR3aa: CASSFQDYNEQFF
CDR3nt: TGTGCCAGCAGCTTTCAGGACTACAATGAGCAGTTCTTC
j_gene: TRBJ2-1
d_gene: -
len: 13
v_gene: TRBV7-6
abundance: few

CDR3aa: CASSQEGSGPDNEQFF
CDR3nt: TGCGCCAGCAGCCAAGAGGGTAGCGGGCCCGACAATGAGCAGTTCTTC
j_gene: TRBJ2-1
d_gene: TRBD2
len: 16
v_gene: TRBV4-1
abundance: -

CDR3aa: CASSPTAVMNTEAFF
CDR3nt: TGTGCCAGCAGCCCCACCGCGGTTATGAACACTGAAGCTTTCTTT
j_gene: TRBJ1-1
d_gene: -
len: 15
v_gene: TRBV7-6
abundance: -

CDR3aa: CASSQDPGRATEQFF
CDR3nt: TGCGCCAGCAGCCAAGATCCAGGCCGGGCGACTGAGCAGTTCTTC
j_gene: TRBJ2-1
d_gene: -
len: 15
v_gene: TRBV4-1
abundance: -

CDR3aa: CASSLSPGARSSYEQYF
CDR3nt: TGCGCCAGCAGCCTCTCACCGGGGGCGAGGAGCTCCTACGAGCAGTACTTC
j_gene: TRBJ2-7
d_gene: -
len: 17
v_gene: TRBV4-1
abundance: -

CDR3aa: CASSPSSSYNSPLHF
CDR3nt: TGTGCCAGCAGTCCGTCGAGCTCCTATAATTCACCCCTCCACTTT
j_gene: TRBJ1-6
d_gene: -
len: 15
v_gene: TRBV28
abundance: -

CDR3aa: CASSYTGATNEKLFF
CDR3nt: TGTGCCAGCAGTTATACGGGCGCAACTAATGAAAAACTGTTTTTT
j_gene: TRBJ1-4
d_gene: -
len: 15
v_gene: TRBV6-5
abundance: once

CDR3aa: CASSPRAGGNGEQFF
CDR3nt: TGCGCCAGCAGCCCCCGAGCGGGAGGGAACGGTGAGCAGTTCTTC
j_gene: TRBJ2-1
d_gene: TRBD2
len: 15
v_gene: TRBV5-1
abundance: -

CDR3aa: CASSLLGGSTDTQYF
CDR3nt: TGTGCCAGCAGCTTACTAGGCGGGAGCACAGATACGCAGTATTTT
j_gene: TRBJ2-3
d_gene: -
len: 15
v_gene: TRBV11-1
abundance: -

CDR3aa: CAFPQGGGYTF
CDR3nt: TGTGCTTTTCCACAGGGTGGGGGCTACACCTTC
j_gene: TRBJ1-2
d_gene: -
len: 11
v_gene: TRBV30
abundance: -

CDR3aa: CASSAGLAEEGAYEQYF
CDR3nt: TGTGCCAGCAGCGCGGGGTTAGCGGAGGAGGGGGCCTACGAGCAGTACTTC
j_gene: TRBJ2-7
d_gene: -
len: 17
v_gene: TRBV9
abundance: -

CDR3aa: CASSSRRFPKRSSGNTIYF
CDR3nt: TGTGCCAGCAGCTCCCGACGGTTTCCCAAGAGGAGCTCTGGAAACACCATATATTTT
j_gene: TRBJ1-3
d_gene: -
len: 19
v_gene: TRBV7-8
abundance: -

CDR3aa: CASSERIASDTQYF
CDR3nt: TGCGCCAGCAGTGAGAGAATAGCGTCAGATACGCAGTATTTT
j_gene: TRBJ2-3
d_gene: -
len: 14
v_gene: TRBV10-2
abundance: -

CDR3aa: CASSPVGGTEAFF
CDR3nt: TGTGCCAGCAGTCCGGTAGGGGGCACTGAAGCTTTCTTT
j_gene: TRBJ1-1
d_gene: -
len: 13
v_gene: TRBV5-4
abundance: -

CDR3aa: CAWSGMYQETQYF
CDR3nt: TGTGCCTGGAGTGGGATGTACCAAGAGACCCAGTACTTC
j_gene: TRBJ2-5
d_gene: -
len: 13
v_gene: TRBV30
abundance: once

CDR3aa: CASSDWTGGQETQYF
CDR3nt: TGTGCCAGCAGTGATTGGACAGGGGGACAAGAGACCCAGTACTTC
j_gene: TRBJ2-5
d_gene: TRBD1
len: 15
v_gene: TRBV6-1
abundance: -

CDR3aa: CASSIPPRTPIYGYTF
CDR3nt: TGTGCCAGCAGCATCCCTCCCAGGACGCCCATCTATGGCTACACCTTC
j_gene: TRBJ1-2
d_gene: -
len: 16
v_gene: TRBV21-1
abundance: -

CDR3aa: CASKIGQGYTEAFF
CDR3nt: TGTGCCAGCAAGATTGGACAGGGGTACACTGAAGCTTTCTTT
j_gene: TRBJ1-1
d_gene: TRBD1
len: 14
v_gene: TRBV27
abundance: -

CDR3aa: CSVESGRSEQYF
CDR3nt: TGCAGCGTTGAATCAGGGCGCAGCGAGCAGTACTTC
j_gene: TRBJ2-7
d_gene: -
len: 12
v_gene: TRBV29-1
abundance: -

CDR3aa: CASSPAGLVSSGANVLTF
CDR3nt: TGCGCCAGCAGCCCGGCGGGCCTTGTTAGCTCTGGGGCCAACGTCCTGACTTTC
j_gene: TRBJ2-6
d_gene: -
len: 18
v_gene: TRBV5-1
abundance: -

CDR3aa: CASSPDRASYEQYF
CDR3nt: TGTGCCAGCAGCCCTGACAGAGCATCCTACGAGCAGTACTTC
j_gene: TRBJ2-7
d_gene: -
len: 14
v_gene: TRBV7-6
abundance: -

CDR3aa: CASSEASGSYNEQFF
CDR3nt: TGTGCCAGCAGTGAAGCTAGCGGCTCCTACAATGAGCAGTTCTTC
j_gene: TRBJ2-1
d_gene: -
len: 15
v_gene: TRBV6-1
abundance: many

CDR3aa: CASSLMGRTQETQYF
CDR3nt: TGTGCCAGCAGTTTAATGGGCAGAACCCAAGAGACCCAGTACTTC
j_gene: TRBJ2-5
d_gene: -
len: 15
v_gene: TRBV28
abundance: once

CDR3aa: CASSPGPSYEQYF
CDR3nt: TGTGCCAGCAGCCCGGGTCCGTCCTACGAGCAGTACTTC
j_gene: TRBJ2-7
d_gene: -
len: 13
v_gene: TRBV4-2
abundance: once

CDR3aa: CSAGPGGELFF
CDR3nt: TGCAGTGCTGGGCCGGGCGGGGAGCTGTTTTTT
j_gene: TRBJ2-2
d_gene: -
len: 11
v_gene: TRBV20-1
abundance: medium-sized

CDR3aa: CASSSGTGVYEQYF
CDR3nt: TGTGCCAGCAGCTCCGGGACAGGGGTCTACGAGCAGTACTTC
j_gene: TRBJ2-7
d_gene: TRBD1
len: 14
v_gene: TRBV13
abundance: -

CDR3aa: CASSLTSGETYEQYF
CDR3nt: TGCGCCAGCAGCTTGACTAGCGGAGAGACCTACGAGCAGTACTTC
j_gene: TRBJ2-7
d_gene: TRBD2
len: 15
v_gene: TRBV5-1
abundance: -

CDR3aa: CASTSGGPYEQYF
CDR3nt: TGTGCCAGCACAAGCGGGGGCCCCTACGAGCAGTACTTC
j_gene: TRBJ2-7
d_gene: TRBD2
len: 13
v_gene: TRBV2
abundance: few

CDR3aa: CAWTPGQGVYEQYF
CDR3nt: TGTGCCTGGACCCCGGGACAGGGAGTTTACGAGCAGTACTTC
j_gene: TRBJ2-7
d_gene: TRBD1
len: 14
v_gene: TRBV30
abundance: -

CDR3aa: CASSVGGRGGETQYF
CDR3nt: TGTGCCAGCAGCGTAGGTGGCAGGGGAGGAGAGACCCAGTACTTC
j_gene: TRBJ2-5
d_gene: -
len: 15
v_gene: TRBV9
abundance: -

CDR3aa: CASSLAPTSRSYEQYF
CDR3nt: TGTGCCAGCAGCTTAGCGCCGACTAGCCGCTCCTACGAGCAGTACTTC
j_gene: TRBJ2-7
d_gene: TRBD2
len: 16
v_gene: TRBV7-8
abundance: -

CDR3aa: CAWNPGAGNTIYF
CDR3nt: TGTGCCTGGAACCCGGGGGCAGGAAACACCATATATTTT
j_gene: TRBJ1-3
d_gene: -
len: 13
v_gene: TRBV30
abundance: -

CDR3aa: CASSTILPGGDRVYEQYF
CDR3nt: TGTGCCAGCAGCACCATCCTCCCGGGGGGGGACAGGGTCTACGAGCAGTACTTC
j_gene: TRBJ2-7
d_gene: -
len: 18
v_gene: TRBV21-1
abundance: few

CDR3aa: CASLGGRDTGELFF
CDR3nt: TGTGCCTCCCTCGGGGGGCGGGACACCGGGGAGCTGTTTTTT
j_gene: TRBJ2-2
d_gene: -
len: 14
v_gene: TRBV6-1
abundance: -

CDR3aa: CASSPRTGQETQYF
CDR3nt: TGCGCCAGCAGCCCTAGGACAGGGCAAGAGACCCAGTACTTC
j_gene: TRBJ2-5
d_gene: TRBD1
len: 14
v_gene: TRBV4-1
abundance: -

CDR3aa: CASSHPGQGWQETQYF
CDR3nt: TGTGCCAGCAGCCACCCCGGACAGGGTTGGCAAGAGACCCAGTACTTC
j_gene: TRBJ2-5
d_gene: TRBD1
len: 16
v_gene: TRBV14
abundance: few

CDR3aa: CASSLATSAGELFF
CDR3nt: TGTGCCAGCAGCTTAGCAACCTCCGCCGGGGAGCTGTTTTTT
j_gene: TRBJ2-2
d_gene: -
len: 14
v_gene: TRBV7-8
abundance: -

CDR3aa: CARLERGDNSPLHF
CDR3nt: TGCGCCCGGCTTGAGAGGGGGGATAATTCACCCCTCCACTTT
j_gene: TRBJ1-6
d_gene: -
len: 14
v_gene: TRBV5-1
abundance: -

CDR3aa: CASSHEYNEQFF
CDR3nt: TGTGCCAGCAGCCACGAGTACAATGAGCAGTTCTTC
j_gene: TRBJ2-1
d_gene: -
len: 12
v_gene: TRBV7-9
abundance: -